Listed below are T cell receptor beta chains from one sample, sequenced in a study of identical twins. TCRdb analysed the 5' RACE reads with MiXCR anew, one entry per CDR3 protein. The sample lists around 500,000 distinct CDR3 sequences, 13% to 15% occurring once. These records were also assigned to another study, of yellow fever vaccine responses in identical twins.

Sequenced: CD4+ T cells sorted from blood. These receptors were taken from a woman younger than 30 in good health. Both conserved end residues are part of each CDR3. The D gene is left open where the match is weak. The size entry is marked missing in some rows and otherwise reads once, few, many or a size class.

. | . | TRBJ2-1 | TRBV7-2 | TGTGCCAGCACCCGTAAAAGCGGGGAGCAGTTCTTC | CASTRKSGEQFF
. | few | TRBJ2-2 | TRBV5-1 | TGCGCCAGCAGCGCATCGACAGGCCCCGGGGAGCTGTTTTTT | CASSASTGPGELFF
TRBD1 | few | TRBJ1-5 | TRBV16 | TGTGCCAGCAGCCACACGGACAGGGGGGGGAATCAGCCCCAGCATTTT | CASSHTDRGGNQPQHF
. | many | TRBJ2-1 | TRBV7-3 | TGTGCCAGCAGCTCGGGACTTATCTCCTACAATGAGCAGTTCTTC | CASSSGLISYNEQFF
. | few | TRBJ2-7 | TRBV2 | TGTGCCAGCAGTGAGTGGGATGCCTCCTACGAGCAGTACTTC | CASSEWDASYEQYF
. | few | TRBJ2-1 | TRBV12-3/TRBV12-4 | TGTGCCAGCAGTCTTCGAGGGTGGGCTGAGAATGAGCAGTTCTTC | CASSLRGWAENEQFF
. | . | TRBJ2-2 | TRBV15 | TGTGCCACCAGCTCCTGGACAGCAACCCCCGCGAACACCGGGGAGCTGTTTTTT | CATSSWTATPANTGELFF
. | . | TRBJ2-1 | TRBV20-1 | TGCAGTGCTAGAGGGACAGACGCTCTCCACTACAATAAGCAGTTCTTC | CSARGTDALHYNKQFF
. | few | TRBJ2-2 | TRBV29-1 | TGCAGCGTTGGGGACAAAACGGCCGGGGAGCTGTTTTTT | CSVGDKTAGELFF
TRBD2 | once | TRBJ2-7 | TRBV28 | TGTGCCAGCAGTTTTGACCGGGAGGCCCTCCGATACGAGCAGTACTTC | CASSFDREALRYEQYF
TRBD1 | . | TRBJ2-7 | TRBV28 | TGTGCCAGCAGAACAGGGGGCGTCTACGAGCAGTACTTC | CASRTGGVYEQYF
TRBD2 | . | TRBJ2-2 | TRBV2 | TGTGCCAGCAGTCTACTAGCGGGAGGGAACACCGGGGAGCTGTTTTTT | CASSLLAGGNTGELFF
TRBD1 | many | TRBJ2-4 | TRBV20-1 | TGCAGTGCTATAGCGACAGGGGGCTCAAACATTCAGTACTTC | CSAIATGGSNIQYF
. | . | TRBJ2-1 | TRBV7-9 | TGTGCCAGCAGCGCAGGCCAGTTCGGTGAGCAGTTCTTC | CASSAGQFGEQFF
. | few | TRBJ2-1 | TRBV3-1 | TGTGCCAGCAGCCCGGCGGTTGGAGAGCAGTTCTTC | CASSPAVGEQFF
TRBD1 | . | TRBJ2-3 | TRBV20-1 | TGCAGTGCTGCCCAGGGGGTAGGGACAGATACGCAGTATTTT | CSAAQGVGTDTQYF
. | . | TRBJ2-3 | TRBV2 | TGTGCCTCCAAACCACACGAGAGAACAGATACGCAGTATTTT | CASKPHERTDTQYF
. | many | TRBJ2-5 | TRBV29-1 | TGCAGCCAGGGAGAAGACAACCAAGAGACCCAGTACTTC | CSQGEDNQETQYF
. | many | TRBJ2-1 | TRBV29-1 | TGCAGCTTCGAGGGTTGGAGGAATGAGCAGTTCTTC | CSFEGWRNEQFF
. | . | TRBJ2-5 | TRBV19 | TGTGCCAGTAGGTCCGGGAGCCAGACCCAGTACTTC | CASRSGSQTQYF
. | . | TRBJ2-3 | TRBV29-1 | TGCAGCGGTCGACGGAGCGGCGGCACAGATACGCAGTATTTT | CSGRRSGGTDTQYF
. | few | TRBJ2-5 | TRBV28 | TGTGCCAGCAGTCCTCGGACAGCTAAAGAGACCCAGTACTTC | CASSPRTAKETQYF
. | few | TRBJ2-5 | TRBV28 | TGTGCCAGCAGTCCATCGGGACGGAGGGTGGAGACCCAGTACTTC | CASSPSGRRVETQYF
TRBD2 | . | TRBJ2-7 | TRBV20-1 | TGCAGTGCTTCTGTTAGCGGGGGGAGCTCCTACGAGCAGTACTTC | CSASVSGGSSYEQYF
. | few | TRBJ1-2 | TRBV2 | TGTGCCAGCACCTCGCAGGGGCAAAATGGCTACACCTTC | CASTSQGQNGYTF
TRBD1 | few | TRBJ1-1 | TRBV2 | TGTGCCAGCAGTGTGTTGGGGACAGACACTGAAGCTTTCTTT | CASSVLGTDTEAFF
TRBD2 | . | TRBJ2-3 | TRBV11-2 | TGTGCCAGCAGCTCAGACGGGGGATGGCTAGCGGGGACAGATACGCAGTATTTT | CASSSDGGWLAGTDTQYF
TRBD2 | few | TRBJ2-3 | TRBV20-1 | TGCAGTGCTACGCCGGGACTAGCGGGGCCTAGCACAGATACGCAGTATTTT | CSATPGLAGPSTDTQYF
. | . | TRBJ2-7 | TRBV5-1 | TGCGCCAGCAGCTTGGGACTACCCCCCCAGGTATTGTACTTC | CASSLGLPPQVLYF
. | . | TRBJ2-7 | TRBV3-1 | TGTGCCAGCAGCCAAACAGGGTCCGAGCAGTACTTC | CASSQTGSEQYF
TRBD2 | . | TRBJ2-1 | TRBV10-3 | TGTGCCATCAGTCCACTAGCGGGGGACAATGAGCAGTTCTTC | CAISPLAGDNEQFF
TRBD2 | many | TRBJ2-1 | TRBV5-1 | TGTGCCAGCAGCTTAGGACTAGCGAGCTCCTACAATGAGCAGTTCTTC | CASSLGLASSYNEQFF
. | few | TRBJ2-5 | TRBV10-3 | TGTGCCATCAGTGAGGGAAGGGGGTACCAAGAGACCCAGTACTTC | CAISEGRGYQETQYF
. | many | TRBJ2-7 | TRBV5-1 | TGCGCCAGCAGCTTGGGACAACAGACCTTCTACGAGCAGTACTTC | CASSLGQQTFYEQYF
. | once | TRBJ2-7 | TRBV27 | TGTGCCAGCAGTATGGGGACCAACTACGAGCAGTACTTC | CASSMGTNYEQYF
. | . | TRBJ2-2 | TRBV7-2 | TGTGCCAGCAGCTTCACGACCCTCACCGGGGAGCTGTTTTTT | CASSFTTLTGELFF
TRBD2 | once | TRBJ2-5 | TRBV28 | TGTGCCAGCAGTGCGGGGGTGGGAGAGACCCAGTACTTC | CASSAGVGETQYF
. | many | TRBJ2-3 | TRBV20-1 | TGCAGTGCGGTCGGCACAGATACGCAGTATTTT | CSAVGTDTQYF
TRBD1 | . | TRBJ2-7 | TRBV10-1 | TGCGCCAGCAGCCAGGGGGCGCAGCCCTACGAGCAGTACTTC | CASSQGAQPYEQYF
. | . | TRBJ2-2 | TRBV21-1 | TGTGCCAGCAGCAAAGAAGGCGGGGAGACGGGGAAGAACACCGGGGAGCTGTTTTTT | CASSKEGGETGKNTGELFF
. | few | TRBJ2-7 | TRBV2 | TGTGCCAGCAGGAAGGGGGGTGCCTCCTACGAGCAGTACTTC | CASRKGGASYEQYF
TRBD2 | . | TRBJ2-7 | TRBV28 | TGTGCCAGCCACCTAGCGGGCGTCTCCTACGAGCAGTACTTC | CASHLAGVSYEQYF
TRBD1 | few | TRBJ2-1 | TRBV4-3 | TGCGCCAGCAGCCAAAACCTCAGGGGGCTGCCCTACAATGAGCAGTTCTTC | CASSQNLRGLPYNEQFF
. | . | TRBJ2-5 | TRBV29-1 | TGCAGCGTTGGGGACCCGGGGGTCAGACAGAAAGAGACCCAGTACTTC | CSVGDPGVRQKETQYF
TRBD1 | . | TRBJ2-7 | TRBV5-1 | TGCGCCAGCAGCTTGGGCGGGACAGGGGGTCAAGAGCAGTACTTC | CASSLGGTGGQEQYF
TRBD1 | . | TRBJ2-7 | TRBV3-1 | TGTGCCAGCAGACTGGGACAGGCGGGCGAGCAGTACTTC | CASRLGQAGEQYF
. | . | TRBJ2-7 | TRBV7-8 | TGTGCCAGCAGCTTATCGGGGGCAACCTACGAGCAGTACTTC | CASSLSGATYEQYF